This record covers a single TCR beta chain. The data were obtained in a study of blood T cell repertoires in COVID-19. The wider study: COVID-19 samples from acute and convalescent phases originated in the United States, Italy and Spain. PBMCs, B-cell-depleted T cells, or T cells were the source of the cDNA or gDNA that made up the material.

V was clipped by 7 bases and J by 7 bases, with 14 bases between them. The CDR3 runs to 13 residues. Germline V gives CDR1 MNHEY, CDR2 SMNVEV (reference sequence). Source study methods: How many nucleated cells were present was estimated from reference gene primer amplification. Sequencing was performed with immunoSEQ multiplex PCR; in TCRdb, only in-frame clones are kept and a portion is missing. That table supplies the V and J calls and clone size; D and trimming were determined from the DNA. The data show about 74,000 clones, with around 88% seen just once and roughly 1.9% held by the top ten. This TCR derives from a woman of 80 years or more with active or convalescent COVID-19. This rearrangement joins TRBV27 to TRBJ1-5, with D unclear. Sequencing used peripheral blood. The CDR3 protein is CASTLERGQPQHF. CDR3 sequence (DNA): TGTGCCAGCACCCTAGAACGGGGACAGCCCCAGCATTTT.